A single sample gave rise to the 14 T cell receptor beta chains below, sequenced in a study of cytomegalovirus exposure and HLA in healthy donors. This PCR relied on a set of 60 Vbeta primers and 13 Jbeta primers. Method: immunoSEQ multiplex PCR; TCRdb's copy keeps in-frame clones and lacks some. The table lists 180,000 or so clones, around 80% of them singletons. The sample comprised PBMCs. The receptors here all came from a middle-aged man in good health and CMV-seronegative.

The chain joins TRBV28 to TRBJ2-7; D gene uncertain. The CDR3 contains 13 residues. V was cut by 2 bases and J by 4 bases, with 9 bases left in between. Germline assignment: CDR1 MDHEN and CDR2 SYDVKM. The CDR3 sequence: CASSLGKKYEQYF. The CDR3 region has the DNA TGTGCCAGCAGTTTAGGCAAGAAGTACGAGCAGTACTTC. Filled out from reference TRBV28 and TRBJ2-7, the complete variable domain reads DVKVTQSSRYLVKRTGEKVFLECVQDMDHENMFWYRQDPGLGLRLIYFSYDVKMKEKGDIPEGYSVSREKKERFSLILESASTNQTSMYLCASSLGKKYEQYFGPGTRLTVT.

V is TRBV4-3 and J is TRBJ2-4, with D tentatively TRBD2 (6 bases). Germline CDR1 reads LGHNA; CDR2 reads YSLEER. Trimming removed 11 bases from V and 11 bases from J, with 25 bases in between. CDR3 length equals 14 residues. The CDR3 DNA reads as TGCGCCCCTTATTTTGTGGCCCATTCGGGAGTTCAGTACTTC. This codes for CAPYFVAHSGVQYF.

This clone came up a few times. This chain connects TRBV4-3 to TRBJ1-2; D perhaps matches TRBD1 (6 bases). Per germline, CDR1 LGHNA and CDR2 YSLEER. This CDR3 has 14 residues. V lost 4 bases, J lost 8 bases, and 17 bases lay in between. The CDR3 DNA reads as TGCGCCAGCAGCCCGAACAGGGACCGGGCCGGCTACACCTTC. It specifies CASSPNRDRAGYTF.

The chain employs TRBV30 and TRBJ1-6; D is possibly TRBD1 (5 bases). Looked up from germline, CDR1 is GTSNPN and CDR2 is SVGIG (reference sequence). This CDR3 has 11 residues. V was trimmed by 2 bases and J by 15 bases, leaving 11 bases between them. DNA of the CDR3: TGTGCCTGGAGTTTACGGGGGTTCCTCCACTTT. Translation gives CAWSLRGFLHF.

V gene TRBV5-6 combines with J gene TRBJ1-5; D gene ambiguous. The V end lost 4 bases, the J end lost 0 bases, and 14 bases lay between the germline ends. Germline loops: CDR1 SGHDT, CDR2 YYEEEE. CDR3 size: 16 residues. CDR3: CASSLSRGYSNQPQHF. Here the CDR3 DNA reads TGTGCCAGCAGCCTGTCGAGAGGGTATAGCAATCAGCCCCAGCATTTT.

The chain recombines TRBV29-1 with TRBJ1-4; 9 bases match TRBD1. Germline CDR1 SQVTM, CDR2 ANQGSEA. V shed 4 bases and J 6 bases; nucleotides not matched to a gene: 3. The CDR3 is 13 amino acids. The CDR3 nucleotides are TGCAGCGTTGTACGGACAGGGGATGAAAAACTGTTTTTT. Its protein product is CSVVRTGDEKLFF.

The V gene is TRBV29-1, the J gene TRBJ2-5; 9 nucleotides align to TRBD1. The CDR3 totals 15 residues. V dropped 7 bases and J dropped 5; count of bases not matched to a gene: 14. The germline gives CDR1 SQVTM, CDR2 ANQGSEA. CDR3 sequence (DNA): TGCAGCGCTGTCCTTGACAGGGGGTCGTGGGAGACCCAGTACTTC. Protein product: CSAVLDRGSWETQYF. Drawing the rest from reference TRBV29-1 and TRBJ2-5, the complete variable domain is SAVISQKPSRDICQRGTSLTIQCQVDSQVTMMFWYRQQPGQSLTLIATANQGSEATYESGFVIDKFPISRPNLTFSTLTVSNMSPEDSSIYLCSAVLDRGSWETQYFGPGTRLLVL.

The V call is TRBV7-3, the J call TRBJ2-2, with D possibly TRBD1 on 6 matching bases. This CDR3 is built from 13 residues. The germline V gene encodes CDR1 SGHTA and CDR2 FQGTGA. Trimming removed 5 bases from V and 7 bases from J, with 11 bases in between. DNA of the CDR3: TGTGCCAGCAGCCCACGGACAGTCGGGGAGCTGTTTTTT. As protein: CASSPRTVGELFF.

This chain connects TRBV7-2 to TRBJ2-4; no firm D call. CDR3 size: 15 residues. CDR1 and CDR2 (germline): SGHTA, FQGNSA. Between the trimmed V and J ends, which lost 5 bases and 3 bases, there was a span of 14 bases. DNA of the CDR3: TGTGCCAGCAGCACAGACCGCAGCAACAAAAACATTCAGTACTTC. As protein: CASSTDRSNKNIQYF.

This clone was detected only once. CDR3 sequence reads: CASSQQGGTDTQYF. The CDR3 bases are TGTGCCAGCAGTCAACAGGGTGGTACAGATACGCAGTATTTT. The chain carries TRBV28 and TRBJ2-3; D perhaps matches TRBD1 (6 bases). Between the trimmed V and J ends, which lost 5 bases and 3 bases, there was a span of 12 bases. The CDR3 spans 14 residues. Germline-derived CDR1 and CDR2 are MDHEN and SYDVKM.

The V call is TRBV19, the J call TRBJ2-2, with a tentative D call TRBD1 (6 bases). Trimming pared 7 bases from V and 7 bases from J, leaving 13 bases between. The CDR3 length is 13 residues. Germline CDR1 LNHDA, CDR2 SQIVND (reference sequence). The CDR3 sequence is CASKGSGVGELFF. The CDR3 bases are TGTGCCAGTAAAGGTTCAGGGGTCGGGGAGCTGTTTTTT.

The CDR3 DNA reads as TGTGCCAGCAGTAAGGCTAGCGGGGGGTCCTACAATGAGCAGTTCTTC. Its protein is CASSKASGGSYNEQFF. The chain carries TRBV28 and TRBJ2-1; 11 bases align to TRBD2. Germline CDR1 reads MDHEN; CDR2 reads SYDVKM. Unmatched junction bases numbered 4, after V lost 5 bases and J lost 1 base. This CDR3 spans 16 amino acids.

The J gene is TRBJ2-7, the V gene TRBV7-2, with 11 bases that match TRBD2. Germline CDR1 is SGHTA and CDR2 is FQGNSA. With V trimmed by 5 bases and J by 3 bases, 12 bases remained unmatched. The length of the CDR3 is 17 residues. CDR3 bases: TGTGCCAGCAGCCCGAGGGGCCTAGCGGGGGGTTACTACGAGCAGTACTTC. Translating it yields CASSPRGLAGGYYEQYF.

This clone showed up just once. The genes are TRBV2 and TRBJ1-5, with 7 bases lining up with TRBD1. The J segment lost 3 bases and the V segment lost 4 bases, leaving 9 bases of the junction unmatched. Germline CDR1 reads SNHLY; CDR2 reads FYNNEI. CDR3 length: 16 residues. Here the CDR3 reads CASSGTRDSHNQPQHF. The CDR3 DNA reads TGTGCCAGCAGTGGAACCCGGGACAGCCACAATCAGCCCCAGCATTTT.